The clone carrying this T cell receptor beta chain was picked up many times. The junction and the germline gene differ at one end; a read error may be behind it. The TCRbeta library incorporated unique molecular identifiers. TCRdb re-derived calls from the PCR reads in MiXCR, one entry per CDR3 protein. This sample has about 830,000 distinct CDR3 sequences, with 16% found just once. This record belongs to a study of T-cell reconstitution after alpha-beta-depleted transplantation in children. The germline gives CDR1 MGHRA, CDR2 YSYEKL. CDR3 size: 14 residues. Specimen: PBMCs, mostly from graft donor cells, collected 360 days after TCRalphabeta/CD19-depleted stem cell transplant. The clonotype originates from a male patient between 5 and 17 years old who had a stem cell transplant for acute lymphoblastic leukemia, so the T cells may come from the graft donor. The chain joins TRBV4-1 to TRBJ2-3, with D possibly matching TRBD2 (6 bases). The CDR3 bases are TGTGCCAGCAGCCAAGCCGGGACTACAGATACGCAGTATTTT. It codes for CASSQAGTTDTQYF.